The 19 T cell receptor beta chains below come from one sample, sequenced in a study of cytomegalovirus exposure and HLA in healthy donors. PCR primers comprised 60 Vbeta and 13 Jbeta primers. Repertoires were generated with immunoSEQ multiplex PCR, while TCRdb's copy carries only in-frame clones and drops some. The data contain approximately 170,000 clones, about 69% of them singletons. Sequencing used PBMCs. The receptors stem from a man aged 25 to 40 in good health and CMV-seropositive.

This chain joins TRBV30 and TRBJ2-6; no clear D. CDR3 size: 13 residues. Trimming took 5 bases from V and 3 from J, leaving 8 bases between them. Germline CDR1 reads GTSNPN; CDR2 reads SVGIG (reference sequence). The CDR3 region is CAWAYGGANVLTF. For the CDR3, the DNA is TGTGCCTGGGCGTACGGTGGGGCCAACGTCCTGACTTTC.

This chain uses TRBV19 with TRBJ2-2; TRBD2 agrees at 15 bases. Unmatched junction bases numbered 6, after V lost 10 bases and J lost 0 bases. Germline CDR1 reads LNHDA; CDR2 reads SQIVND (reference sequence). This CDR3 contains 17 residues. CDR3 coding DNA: TGTGCCACCTCCGGGACTAGCGGGGGGACGAACACCGGGGAGCTGTTTTTT. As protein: CATSGTSGGTNTGELFF.

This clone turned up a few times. This CDR3 reads CASSSRRLAGGNEQFF. DNA for the CDR3: TGTGCCAGCAGCTCAAGGAGACTAGCGGGAGGCAATGAGCAGTTCTTC. V is TRBV7-6 and J is TRBJ2-1, with 13 bases identical to TRBD2. The CDR3 is 16 amino acids. Trimming removed 4 bases from V and 6 bases from J; junction bases left unmatched: 6. Germline-derived CDR1 and CDR2 are SGHVS and FNYEAQ.

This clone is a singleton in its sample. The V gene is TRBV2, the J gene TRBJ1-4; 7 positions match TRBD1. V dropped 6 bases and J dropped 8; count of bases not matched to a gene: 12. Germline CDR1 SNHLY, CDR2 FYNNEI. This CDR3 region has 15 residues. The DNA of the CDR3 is TGTGCCAGCAGCCGAACCGGGACAGAGGGAGAAAAACTGTTTTTT. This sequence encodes CASSRTGTEGEKLFF.

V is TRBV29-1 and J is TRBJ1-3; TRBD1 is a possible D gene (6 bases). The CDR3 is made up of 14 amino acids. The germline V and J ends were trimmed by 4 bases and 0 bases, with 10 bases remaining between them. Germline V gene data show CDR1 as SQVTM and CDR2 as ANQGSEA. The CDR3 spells CSVGQASSGNTIYF. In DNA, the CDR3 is TGCAGCGTTGGACAGGCTAGCTCTGGAAACACCATATATTTT.

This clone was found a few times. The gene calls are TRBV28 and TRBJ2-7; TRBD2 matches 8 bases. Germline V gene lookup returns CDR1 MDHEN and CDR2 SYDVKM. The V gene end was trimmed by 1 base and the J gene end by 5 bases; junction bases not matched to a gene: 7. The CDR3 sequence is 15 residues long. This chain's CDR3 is CASSLYPGGPNEQYF. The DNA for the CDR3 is TGTGCCAGCAGTTTATATCCGGGAGGGCCCAACGAGCAGTACTTC.

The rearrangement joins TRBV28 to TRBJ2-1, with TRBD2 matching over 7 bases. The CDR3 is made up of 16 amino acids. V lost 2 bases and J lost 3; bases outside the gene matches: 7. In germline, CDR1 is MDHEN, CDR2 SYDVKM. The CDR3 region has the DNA TGTGCCAGCAGTTTAGCGGGACTACTACTCTACAATGAGCAGTTCTTC. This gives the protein CASSLAGLLLYNEQFF. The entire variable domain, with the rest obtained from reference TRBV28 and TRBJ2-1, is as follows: DVKVTQSSRYLVKRTGEKVFLECVQDMDHENMFWYRQDPGLGLRLIYFSYDVKMKEKGDIPEGYSVSREKKERFSLILESASTNQTSMYLCASSLAGLLLYNEQFFGPGTRLTVL.

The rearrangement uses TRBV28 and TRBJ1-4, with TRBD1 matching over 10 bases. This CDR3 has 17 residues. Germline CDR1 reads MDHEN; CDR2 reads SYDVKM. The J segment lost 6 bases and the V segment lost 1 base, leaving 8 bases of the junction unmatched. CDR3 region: CASSLSGRTGGYEKLFF. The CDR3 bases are TGTGCCAGCAGTTTATCGGGGCGGACAGGGGGGTATGAAAAACTGTTTTTT.

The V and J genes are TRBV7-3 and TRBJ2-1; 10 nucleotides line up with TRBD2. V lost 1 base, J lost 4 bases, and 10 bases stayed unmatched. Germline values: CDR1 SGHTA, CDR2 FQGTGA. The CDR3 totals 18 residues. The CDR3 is CASSLRGSRTSGYNEQFF. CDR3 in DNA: TGTGCCAGCAGCTTAAGGGGCAGCCGGACTAGCGGTTACAATGAGCAGTTCTTC.

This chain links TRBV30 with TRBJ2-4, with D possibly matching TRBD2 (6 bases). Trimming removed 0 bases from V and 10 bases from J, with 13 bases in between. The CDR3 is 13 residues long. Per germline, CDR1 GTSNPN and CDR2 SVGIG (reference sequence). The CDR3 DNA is TGTGCCTGGAGTGTACAGGAGGGGATGATTCAGTACTTC. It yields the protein CAWSVQEGMIQYF.

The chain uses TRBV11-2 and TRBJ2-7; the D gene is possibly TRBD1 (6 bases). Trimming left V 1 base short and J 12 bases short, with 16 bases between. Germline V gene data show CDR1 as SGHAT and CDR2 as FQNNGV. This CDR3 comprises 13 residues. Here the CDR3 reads CASSLAGQPGLYF. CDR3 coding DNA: TGTGCCAGCAGCTTAGCCGGACAGCCTGGCCTGTACTTC.

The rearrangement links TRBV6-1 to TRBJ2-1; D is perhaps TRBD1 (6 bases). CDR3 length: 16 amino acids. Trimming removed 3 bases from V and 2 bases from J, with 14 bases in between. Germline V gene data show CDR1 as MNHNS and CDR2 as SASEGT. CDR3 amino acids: CASSDAVGTPYNEQFF. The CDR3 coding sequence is TGTGCCAGCAGTGATGCTGTTGGGACACCCTACAATGAGCAGTTCTTC.

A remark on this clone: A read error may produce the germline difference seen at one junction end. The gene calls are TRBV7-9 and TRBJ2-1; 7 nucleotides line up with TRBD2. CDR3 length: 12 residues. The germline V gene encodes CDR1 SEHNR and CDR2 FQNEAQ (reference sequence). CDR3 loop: CSSSLGREKQFF. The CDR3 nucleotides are TGTTCCAGCAGCTTAGGGAGGGAAAAGCAGTTCTTC. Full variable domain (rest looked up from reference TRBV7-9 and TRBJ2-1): DTGVSQNPRHKITKRGQNVTFRCDPISEHNRLYWYRQTLGQGPEFLTYFQNEAQLEKSRLLSDRFSAERPKGSFSTLEIQRTEQGDSAMYLCSSSLGREKQFFGPGTRLTVL.

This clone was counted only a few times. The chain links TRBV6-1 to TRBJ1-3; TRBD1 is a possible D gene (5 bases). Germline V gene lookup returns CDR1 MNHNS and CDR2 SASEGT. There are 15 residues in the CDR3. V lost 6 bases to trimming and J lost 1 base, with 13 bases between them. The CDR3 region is CASSRTGESGNTIYF. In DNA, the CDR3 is TGTGCCAGCAGCCGCACAGGAGAGTCTGGAAACACCATATATTTT.

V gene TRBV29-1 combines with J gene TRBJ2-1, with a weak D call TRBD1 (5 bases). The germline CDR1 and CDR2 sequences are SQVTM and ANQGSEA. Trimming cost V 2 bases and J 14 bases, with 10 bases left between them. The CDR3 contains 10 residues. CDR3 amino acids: CSVESGQKFF. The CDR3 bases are TGCAGCGTTGAATCCGGACAAAAGTTCTTC.

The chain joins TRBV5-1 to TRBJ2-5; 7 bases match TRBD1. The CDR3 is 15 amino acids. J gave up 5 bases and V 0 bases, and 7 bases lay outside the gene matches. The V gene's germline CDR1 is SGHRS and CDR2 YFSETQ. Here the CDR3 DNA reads TGCGCCAGCAGCTTGGGACAGGGTCGGCAGGAGACCCAGTACTTC. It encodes CASSLGQGRQETQYF.

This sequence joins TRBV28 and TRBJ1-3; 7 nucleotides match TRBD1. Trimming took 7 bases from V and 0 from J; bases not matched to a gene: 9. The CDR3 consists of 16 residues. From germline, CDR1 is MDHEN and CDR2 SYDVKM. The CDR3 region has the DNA TGTGCCAGCACCTCCGACAGGGTCCTCTCTGGAAACACCATATATTTT. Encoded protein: CASTSDRVLSGNTIYF.

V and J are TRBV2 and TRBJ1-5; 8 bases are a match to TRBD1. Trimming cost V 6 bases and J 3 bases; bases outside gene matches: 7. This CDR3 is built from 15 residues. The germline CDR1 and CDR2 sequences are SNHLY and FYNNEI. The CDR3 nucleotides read TGTGCCAGCAGCGGACAGGGCGTACTCAATCAGCCCCAGCATTTT. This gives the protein CASSGQGVLNQPQHF.

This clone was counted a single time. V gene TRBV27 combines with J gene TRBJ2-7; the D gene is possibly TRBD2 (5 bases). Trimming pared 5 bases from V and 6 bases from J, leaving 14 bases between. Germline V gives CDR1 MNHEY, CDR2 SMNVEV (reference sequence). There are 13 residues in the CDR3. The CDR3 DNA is TGTGCCAGCAGTCACGGAGGAGTCCGCGAGCAGTACTTC. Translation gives CASSHGGVREQYF.